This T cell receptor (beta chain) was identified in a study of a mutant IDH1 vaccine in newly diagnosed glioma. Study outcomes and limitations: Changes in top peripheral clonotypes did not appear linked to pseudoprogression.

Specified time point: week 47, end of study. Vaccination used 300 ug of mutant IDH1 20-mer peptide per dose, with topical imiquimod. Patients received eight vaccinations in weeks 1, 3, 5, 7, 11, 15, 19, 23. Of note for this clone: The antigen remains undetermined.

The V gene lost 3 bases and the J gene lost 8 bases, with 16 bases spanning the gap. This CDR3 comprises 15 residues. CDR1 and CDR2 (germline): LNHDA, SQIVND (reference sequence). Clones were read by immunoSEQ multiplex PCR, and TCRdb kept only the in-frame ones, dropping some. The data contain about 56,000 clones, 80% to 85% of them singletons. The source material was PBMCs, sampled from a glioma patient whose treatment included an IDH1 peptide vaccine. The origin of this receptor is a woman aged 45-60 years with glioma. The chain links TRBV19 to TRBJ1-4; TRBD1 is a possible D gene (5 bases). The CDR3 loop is CASSIFVSREEKLFF. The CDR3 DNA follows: TGTGCCAGTAGTATTTTTGTTTCCAGGGAGGAAAAACTGTTTTTT.